This T cell receptor beta chain appears in the sequencing data of a study of CD8 T cells in ankylosing spondylitis. The CDR3 length is 14 residues. CDR1 is SGHRS and CDR2 is YFSETQ in the germline V gene. The V gene lost 3 bases and the J gene lost 1 base, with 10 bases spanning the gap. This clonotype was recorded at least ten times. The antigen is not known. Study-wide results and limits: Prior literature has documented some motif variants in synovial fluid and blood from reactive arthritis. Relatively scarce in peripheral blood, disease-linked clones were CD8+.

Generation of TCR beta libraries employed quantitative 5'-RACE incorporating molecular barcodes. TCRdb redid the calling of the 5' RACE reads with MiXCR, one entry per CDR3 protein. This table has some 250,000 distinct CDR3 sequences, roughly 10% appearing once. What was sequenced was blood, either unsorted or a sorted T cell fraction (not recorded which). The chain is built from TRBV5-1 and TRBJ1-1; the D gene is possibly TRBD1 (5 bases). The sequence was collected from a male donor with ankylosing spondylitis or in good health (not recorded which). The CDR3 protein is CASSSTQGNTEAFF. Written as DNA, the CDR3 is TGCGCCAGCAGCTCCACCCAGGGGAACACTGAAGCTTTCTTT.